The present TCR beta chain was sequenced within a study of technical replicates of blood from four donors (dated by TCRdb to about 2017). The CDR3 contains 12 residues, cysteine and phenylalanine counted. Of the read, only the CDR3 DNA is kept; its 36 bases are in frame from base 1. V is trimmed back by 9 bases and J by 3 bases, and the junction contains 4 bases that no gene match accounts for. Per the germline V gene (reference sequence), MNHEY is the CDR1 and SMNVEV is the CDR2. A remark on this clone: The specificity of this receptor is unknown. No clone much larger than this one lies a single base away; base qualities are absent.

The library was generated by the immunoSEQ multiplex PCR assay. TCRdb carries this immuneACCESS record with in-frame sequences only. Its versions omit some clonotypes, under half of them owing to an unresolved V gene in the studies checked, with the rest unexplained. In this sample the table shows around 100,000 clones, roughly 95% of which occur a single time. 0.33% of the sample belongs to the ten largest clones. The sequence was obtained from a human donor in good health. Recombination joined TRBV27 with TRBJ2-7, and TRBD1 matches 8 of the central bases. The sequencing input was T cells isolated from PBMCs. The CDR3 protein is CASTTGGYEQYF. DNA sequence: TGTGCCAGTACCACAGGGGGCTACGAGCAGTACTTC.